This T cell receptor (beta chain) stems from a study of human T cells and chemical hapten exposure. Looking at the study overall: Read at 6 days, the patch tests placed 0.01% DPC on the upper back.

Trimming took 4 bases from V and 0 from J, leaving 10 bases between them. The V gene's germline CDR1 is SNHLY and CDR2 FYNNEI. The CDR3 covers 15 residues. Specified time point: patch test 1, 2 weeks after DPC sensitization. Treatment given: therapeutic diphenylcyclopropenone sensitization with weekly scalp DPC. Total RNA extraction was carried out from unfractionated whole blood. Individual cDNA molecules each carried unique molecular identifiers attached by the library. Each CDR3 protein is one row after TCRdb ran MiXCR on the RACE reads. The sample comprises roughly 82,000 distinct CDR3 sequences, 12% of which are singletons, and roughly 3.4% rests with the top ten.

This sequence was found in an older woman with alopecia areata. Some clones in this sample may be carry-over from other donors' samples. J is TRBJ1-5 and V is TRBV2, with D possibly being TRBD1 (5 bases). The material sequenced was whole blood, taken in connection with sensitization to the hapten diphenylcyclopropenone (DPC). Written as DNA, the CDR3 is TGTGCCAGCAGTGGGGGGTCCCTTAGCAATCAGCCCCAGCATTTT. Translation: CASSGGSLSNQPQHF.